This section outlines one T cell receptor beta chain sequence together with its context. In this sample, this clonotype turned up a few times. There is no known antigen for this receptor. No base qualities exist here, and no much larger clone lies one base off it. The reads were generated on an Illumina NovaSeq 6000. cDNA libraries for TCRalpha and TCRbeta were prepared by 5'RACE using constant-segment primers, with sample barcodes and unique molecular identifiers added. RNA was extracted from every sample with Trizol reagent. The libraries were amplified in two PCR steps, and the second step added a second sample barcode and Illumina TruSeq adapters. Libraries were sequenced on an Illumina NovaSeq with 2 x 150 bp paired-end reads. Concerning the study's data processing: Demultiplexing of reads and collapsing into UMI-guided consensus sequences were performed with migec v1.2.7. Using mixcr v2.1.11, the UMI consensuses were aligned to TRA and TRB V and J templates and assembled into clonotypes. Expanded or contracted clonotypes were those called significant by both edgeR and NoisET, with noise models trained on biological replicates. edgeR calls used a false discovery rate-adjusted p below 0.01 and a log2 fold-change threshold of 1. As an exploratory analysis of dynamics, max-normalized trajectories of the 1000 most abundant clonotypes were examined with PCA combined with hierarchical clustering. The CD4 or CD8 phenotype of responding clones was assigned using the separately sequenced CD4+ and CD8+ repertoires. TCRdb's own reprocessing of the public reads used fastp at Q25 and MiXCR and kept productive beta chains. Rows are unified per CDR3 protein, each entry keeping the most common DNA and genes. What appears here as the V and J calls and clone size reflects TCRdb's work, not the paper's. The sample table lists some 130,000 distinct CDR3 sequences, about 17% of them with a count of one. Around 14% of the sample is in the top ten clones.

The data are from a study of T-cell memory formation after mild COVID-19 (dated by TCRdb to the early 2020s). Looking at the study overall: TCR sequence clusters from the two donors were found to be largely donor specific. In two donors, T-cell clones that expanded and contracted after mild COVID-19 were followed by sequencing TCRalpha and TCRbeta repertoires longitudinally. Two young, previously healthy adult volunteers, one female and one male, were included in the cohort. Here is what the overall study found, with its caveats: The detection of some responding clones in pre-infection memory suggests that pre-existing cross-reactive memory T cells joined the SARS-CoV-2 response. Contracting CD4+ clones appeared mostly in the CM and EM memory subsets, whereas CD8+ clones were enriched in EMRA. Clones contracting from day 15 to 85 had balanced CD4/CD8 phenotypes, while a second wave expanding from day 15 to 37 was biased towards CD4+. The study included only a couple of mild cases, and larger cohorts that include severe cases with pre-infection samples were judged to be necessary. Whether the second-wave clones peaking on day 37 were SARS-CoV-2 specific was not confirmed.

PBMCs were isolated by Ficoll-Paque density gradient centrifugation. The CDR3, cysteine through phenylalanine, is 15 amino acids long. Just the 45-base CDR3 DNA is kept, in frame starting at base 1. As encoded in the germline V gene, CDR1 is SGHRS while CDR2 is YFSETQ. Cut back by 4 bases and 3 bases, the V and J ends lie 15 bases apart. This TCR came from an adult woman who had mild COVID-19 (a few samples of this study predate the infection). The sample titles of this study are shuffled in the database, so cell type and time point are left out; the donor was told from shared clones. Sequenced material: PBMCs or a T cell subset sorted from them (not recorded which). Rearrangement joined TRBV5-1 to TRBJ2-3; no D gene can be assigned with confidence. The CDR3 reads CASSPPLASTDTQYF. The nucleotide sequence reads TGCGCCAGCAGCCCTCCGTTAGCATCGACAGATACGCAGTATTTT.